This T cell receptor beta chain was observed in a study of T cell responses to AZD1222 COVID-19 vaccine. Measured with immunoSEQ multiplex PCR; TCRdb has only the in-frame clones, and not every one. Here the sample spans 120,000 or so clones, 88% being singletons. The V gene lost 3 bases and the J gene lost 7 bases, with 11 bases spanning the gap. The CDR3 is 13 amino acids. CDR1 is SGHDT, CDR2 YYEEEE, per germline. Study-level results: Spike-specific TCR breadth and depth grew following two AZD1222 doses.

The sample holds one count of this clone. No antigen is known for it. The receptor's source is an adult in good health. This chain connects TRBV5-6 to TRBJ1-5; D not certain. The material was peripheral blood, obtained on day 0 of AZD1222 vaccination. In DNA, the CDR3 is TGTGCCAGCAGCTCCGCGGGGTGGCAGCCCCAGCATTTT. It translates to CASSSAGWQPQHF.